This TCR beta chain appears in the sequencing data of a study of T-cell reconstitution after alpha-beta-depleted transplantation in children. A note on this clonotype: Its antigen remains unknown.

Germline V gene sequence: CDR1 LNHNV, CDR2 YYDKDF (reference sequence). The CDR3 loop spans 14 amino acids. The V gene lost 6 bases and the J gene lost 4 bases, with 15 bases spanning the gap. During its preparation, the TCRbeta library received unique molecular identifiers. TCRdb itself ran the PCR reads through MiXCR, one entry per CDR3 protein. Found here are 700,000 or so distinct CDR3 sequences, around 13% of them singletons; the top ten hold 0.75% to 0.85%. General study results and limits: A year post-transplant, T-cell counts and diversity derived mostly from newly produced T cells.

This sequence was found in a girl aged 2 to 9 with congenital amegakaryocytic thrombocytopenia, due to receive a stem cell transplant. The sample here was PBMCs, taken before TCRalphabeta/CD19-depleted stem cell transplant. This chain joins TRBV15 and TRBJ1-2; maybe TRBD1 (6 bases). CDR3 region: CATRSPTGPYGYTF. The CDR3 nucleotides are TGTGCCACCAGATCCCCCACAGGGCCCTATGGCTACACCTTC.